Listed below are T cell receptor beta chains from one sample, sequenced in a study of vaccination effects on CD4 cells after COVID-19. Their recognized antigens are unknown. TCRdb keeps only in-frame clones here, not all; method: immunoSEQ multiplex PCR. The table includes 7,500 to 10,000 clones, approximately 72% detected once. The specimen was CD4+ T cells from PBMCs cultured without peptide, collected after COVID-19 vaccination. The receptors were gathered from a human donor who received a COVID-19 vaccine. Both conserved end residues are part of each CDR3. A D gene is named only where the DNA matches it firmly. The size field is filled for only some rows; it gives once, few, many or a size class.

size	D	J	V	DNA	CDR3
few	NA	TRBJ1-2	TRBV5-4	TGTGCCAGCAGCTCCGACAGCTATGGCTACACCTTC	CASSSDSYGYTF
NA	NA	TRBJ2-5	TRBV11-2	TGTGCCAGCAGCTTGGGAGAGACCCAGTACTTC	CASSLGETQYF
NA	TRBD2	TRBJ2-5	TRBV5-1	TGCGCCAGCAGCCCGGAACCGGGACTAGCGGAAGAGACCCAGTACTTC	CASSPEPGLAEETQYF
NA	NA	TRBJ1-5	TRBV6-4	TGTGCCAGCAGTGAACTTAACAGGGTAATTAATAGCAATCAGCCCCAGCATTTT	CASSELNRVINSNQPQHF
NA	TRBD1	TRBJ1-2	TRBV7-2	TGTGCCAGCAGCTTGGGGGGAGAGGGGGCTTTCGGCTACACCTTC	CASSLGGEGAFGYTF
NA	NA	TRBJ1-1	TRBV11-3	TGTGCCAGCAGCTTTTTGGAGAACACTGAAGCTTTCTTT	CASSFLENTEAFF
few	TRBD2	TRBJ2-2	TRBV5-4	TGTGCCAGCAGCTGGGGGACTAGCGGGAGGGCGAACACCGGGGAGCTGTTTTTT	CASSWGTSGRANTGELFF
NA	TRBD1	TRBJ2-3	TRBV19	TGTGCCAGTAGTCAGACAGGGGGCTCAGATACGCAGTATTTT	CASSQTGGSDTQYF
few	NA	TRBJ1-5	TRBV28	TGTGCCAGCAGTGCAGTATCGAGCAATCAGCCCCAGCATTTT	CASSAVSSNQPQHF
NA	NA	TRBJ2-3	TRBV5-1	TGCGCCAGCAGCTTCGGTGATACGCAGTATTTT	CASSFGDTQYF
NA	NA	TRBJ1-1	TRBV21-1	TGTGCCAGCAGCAACGACAGGGCCAACACTGAAGCTTTCTTT	CASSNDRANTEAFF
NA	NA	TRBJ1-1	TRBV4-3	TGCGCCAGCAGCTTGTACCCCGAACCGGTACAGCGTGGCACTGAAGCTTTCTTT	CASSLYPEPVQRGTEAFF
few	NA	TRBJ1-3	TRBV30	TGTGCCTGGACCGGTGGAAACACCATATATTTT	CAWTGGNTIYF
few	TRBD2	TRBJ2-7	TRBV3-1/TRBV3-2	TGTGCCAGCAGCCGCAAAGCTCCGGGACTAGCGGGAGCCTCCTACGAGCAGTACTTC	CASSRKAPGLAGASYEQYF
NA	TRBD1	TRBJ1-1	TRBV2	TGTGCCAGCACCAAAGACAGGGCGAACACTGAAGCTTTCTTT	CASTKDRANTEAFF
NA	NA	TRBJ1-2	TRBV4-3	TGCGCCAGCAGCCAAGATCTTAGGAGAAGCTATGGCTACACCTTC	CASSQDLRRSYGYTF
once	NA	TRBJ1-1	TRBV19	TGTGCCAGTAATGATCGGGCACCCCGTGAAGCTTTCTTT	CASNDRAPREAFF
NA	NA	TRBJ2-7	TRBV6-5	TGTGCCAGCAGTTCTCTAGCCGGGGGAATGGCCTACGAGCAGTACTTC	CASSSLAGGMAYEQYF
NA	NA	TRBJ1-2	TRBV5-5	TGTGCCAGCAGCTCCACAATCGGGGGGGGCTATGGCTACACCTTC	CASSSTIGGGYGYTF
few	NA	TRBJ1-6	TRBV9	TGTGCCAGCAGCGTAGGGGGTAGGAATTCACCCCTCCACTTT	CASSVGGRNSPLHF
NA	TRBD1	TRBJ2-7	TRBV29-1	TGCAGCGCGGGACAGGGGGGGAACGAGCAGTACTTC	CSAGQGGNEQYF
NA	TRBD2	TRBJ2-3	TRBV2	TGTGCCAGCAGATATAGCGGGGGCGCGCAGTATTTT	CASRYSGGAQYF
once	NA	TRBJ1-3	TRBV2	TGTGCCAGCAGATTCGAAAGGGGAGTAAGAAACACCATATATTTT	CASRFERGVRNTIYF
NA	NA	TRBJ1-2	TRBV6-5	TGTGCCAGCAGTTCTCGGACGCCTCATGGCTACACCTTC	CASSSRTPHGYTF
NA	NA	TRBJ2-3	TRBV12-3/TRBV12-4	TGTGCCAGCAGCTCCACTAAGGGTACGCTGTATTTT	CASSSTKGTLYF
NA	TRBD2	TRBJ2-7	TRBV7-9	TGTGCCAGCAGCTCCGGACTAGCGGGAGCCGAGCAGTACTTC	CASSSGLAGAEQYF
few	NA	TRBJ2-2	TRBV7-2	TGTGCCAGCAGCTTACCCGGGGGCGGGGAGCTGTTTTTT	CASSLPGGGELFF
NA	NA	TRBJ2-2	TRBV30	TGTGCCTGGCGACTAGGGGGCTGGGACGGGGAGCTGTTTTTT	CAWRLGGWDGELFF